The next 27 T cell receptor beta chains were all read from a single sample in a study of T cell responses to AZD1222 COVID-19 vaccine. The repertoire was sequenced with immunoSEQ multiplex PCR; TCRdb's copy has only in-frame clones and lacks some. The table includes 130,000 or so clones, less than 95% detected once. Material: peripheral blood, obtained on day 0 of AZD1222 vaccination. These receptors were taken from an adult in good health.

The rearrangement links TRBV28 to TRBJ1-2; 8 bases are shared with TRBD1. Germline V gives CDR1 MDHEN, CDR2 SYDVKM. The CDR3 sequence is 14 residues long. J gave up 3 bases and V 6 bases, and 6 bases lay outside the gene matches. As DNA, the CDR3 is TGTGCCAGCAGGAGACAGGGGTTTGACTATGGCTACACCTTC. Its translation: CASRRQGFDYGYTF.

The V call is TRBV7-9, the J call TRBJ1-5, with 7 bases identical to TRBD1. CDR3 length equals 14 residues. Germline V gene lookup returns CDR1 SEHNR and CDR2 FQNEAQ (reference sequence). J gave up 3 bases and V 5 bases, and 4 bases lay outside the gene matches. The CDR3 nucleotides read TGTGCCAGCAGCCCGACAGGGATCAATCAGCCCCAGCATTTT. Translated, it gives CASSPTGINQPQHF. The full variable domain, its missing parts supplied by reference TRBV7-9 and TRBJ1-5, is DTGVSQNPRHKITKRGQNVTFRCDPISEHNRLYWYRQTLGQGPEFLTYFQNEAQLEKSRLLSDRFSAERPKGSFSTLEIQRTEQGDSAMYLCASSPTGINQPQHFGDGTRLSIL.

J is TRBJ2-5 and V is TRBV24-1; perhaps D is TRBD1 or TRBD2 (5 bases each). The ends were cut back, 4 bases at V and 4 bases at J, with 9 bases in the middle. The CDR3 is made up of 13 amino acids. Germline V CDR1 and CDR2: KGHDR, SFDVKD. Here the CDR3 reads CATSEPGPETQYF. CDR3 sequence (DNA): TGTGCCACCAGTGAACCGGGACCAGAGACCCAGTACTTC.

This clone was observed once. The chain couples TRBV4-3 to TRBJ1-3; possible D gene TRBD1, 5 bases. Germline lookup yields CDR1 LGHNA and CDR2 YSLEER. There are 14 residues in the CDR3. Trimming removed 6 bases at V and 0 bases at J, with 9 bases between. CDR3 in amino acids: CASSTGGSGNTIYF. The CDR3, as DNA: TGCGCCAGCAGTACCGGGGGCTCTGGAAACACCATATATTTT.

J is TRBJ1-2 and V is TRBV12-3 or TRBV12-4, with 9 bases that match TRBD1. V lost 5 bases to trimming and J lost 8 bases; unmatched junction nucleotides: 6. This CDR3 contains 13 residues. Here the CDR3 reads CASSRGQGSGYTF. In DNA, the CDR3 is TGTGCCAGCAGTAGGGGACAGGGCTCGGGCTACACCTTC.

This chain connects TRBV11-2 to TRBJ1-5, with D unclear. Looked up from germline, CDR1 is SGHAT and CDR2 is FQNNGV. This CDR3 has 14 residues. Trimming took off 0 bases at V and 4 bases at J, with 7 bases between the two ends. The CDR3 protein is CASSLEGSNQPQHF. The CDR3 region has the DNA TGTGCCAGCAGCTTAGAGGGCAGTAATCAGCCCCAGCATTTT.

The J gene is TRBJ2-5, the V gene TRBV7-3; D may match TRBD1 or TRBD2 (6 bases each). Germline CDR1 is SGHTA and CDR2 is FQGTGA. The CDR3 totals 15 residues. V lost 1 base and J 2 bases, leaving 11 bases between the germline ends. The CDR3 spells CASSLRPGAQETQYF. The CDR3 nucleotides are TGTGCCAGCAGCTTAAGACCGGGGGCTCAAGAGACCCAGTACTTC.

CDR3 sequence reads: CASSQGTADDGYTF. The CDR3 nucleotides read TGCGCCAGCAGCCAGGGCACTGCGGATGATGGCTACACCTTC. The J gene is TRBJ1-2, the V gene TRBV4-3; D remains ambiguous. In germline, CDR1 is LGHNA, CDR2 YSLEER. V lost 3 bases to trimming and J lost 6 bases, with 14 bases between them. The CDR3 is 14 residues long.

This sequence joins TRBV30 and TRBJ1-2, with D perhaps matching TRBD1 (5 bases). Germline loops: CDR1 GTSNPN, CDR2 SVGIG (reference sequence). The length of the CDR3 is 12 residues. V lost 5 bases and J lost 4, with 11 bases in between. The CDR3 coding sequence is TGTGCCTGGCAGCAGGGAGCCTATGGCTACACCTTC. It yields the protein CAWQQGAYGYTF.

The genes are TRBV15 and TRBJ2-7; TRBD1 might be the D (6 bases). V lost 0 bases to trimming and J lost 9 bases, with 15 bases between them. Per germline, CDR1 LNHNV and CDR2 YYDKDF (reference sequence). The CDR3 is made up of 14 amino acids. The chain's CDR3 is CATSRDLTQGRQYF. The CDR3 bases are TGTGCCACCAGCAGAGATTTGACACAGGGTAGGCAGTACTTC.

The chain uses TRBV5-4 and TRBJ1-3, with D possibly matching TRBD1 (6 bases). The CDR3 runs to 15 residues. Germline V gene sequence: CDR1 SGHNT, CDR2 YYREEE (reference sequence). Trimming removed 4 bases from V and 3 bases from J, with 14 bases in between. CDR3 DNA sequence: TGTGCCAGCAGCAGACAGGTGGAAGTTGGAAACACCATATATTTT. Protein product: CASSRQVEVGNTIYF. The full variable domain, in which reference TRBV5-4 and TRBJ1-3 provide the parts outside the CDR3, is ETGVTQSPTHLIKTRGQQVTLRCSSQSGHNTVSWYQQALGQGPQFIFQYYREEENGRGNFPPRFSGLQFPNYSSELNVNALELDDSALYLCASSRQVEVGNTIYFGEGSWLTVV.

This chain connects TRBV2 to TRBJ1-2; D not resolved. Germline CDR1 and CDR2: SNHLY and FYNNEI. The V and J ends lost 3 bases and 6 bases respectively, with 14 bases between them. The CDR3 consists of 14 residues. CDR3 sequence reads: CASSDSGSWHGYTF. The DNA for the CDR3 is TGTGCCAGCAGTGATTCCGGGTCCTGGCATGGCTACACCTTC.

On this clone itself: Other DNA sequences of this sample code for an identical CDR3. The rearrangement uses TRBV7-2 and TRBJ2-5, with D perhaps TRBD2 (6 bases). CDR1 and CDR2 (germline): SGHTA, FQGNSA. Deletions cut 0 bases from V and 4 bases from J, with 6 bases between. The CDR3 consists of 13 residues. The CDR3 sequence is CASSLASGETQYF. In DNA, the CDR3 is TGTGCCAGCAGCTTAGCTAGCGGAGAGACCCAGTACTTC.

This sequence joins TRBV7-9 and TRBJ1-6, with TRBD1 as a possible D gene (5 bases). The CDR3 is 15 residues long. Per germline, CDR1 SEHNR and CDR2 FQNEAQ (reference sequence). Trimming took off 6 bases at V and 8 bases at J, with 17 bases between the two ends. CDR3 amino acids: CASSSSTGTYSPLHF. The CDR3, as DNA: TGTGCCAGCAGTTCGTCTACGGGGACTTATTCACCCCTCCACTTT. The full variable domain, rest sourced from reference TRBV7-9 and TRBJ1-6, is DTGVSQNPRHKITKRGQNVTFRCDPISEHNRLYWYRQTLGQGPEFLTYFQNEAQLEKSRLLSDRFSAERPKGSFSTLEIQRTEQGDSAMYLCASSSSTGTYSPLHFGNGTRLTVT.

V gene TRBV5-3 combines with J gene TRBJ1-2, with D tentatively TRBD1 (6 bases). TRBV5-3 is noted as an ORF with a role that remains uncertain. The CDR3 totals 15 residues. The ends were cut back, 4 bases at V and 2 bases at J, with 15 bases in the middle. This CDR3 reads CARSEDSLENYGYTF. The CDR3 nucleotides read TGTGCCAGAAGCGAGGACAGCCTAGAGAACTATGGCTACACCTTC.

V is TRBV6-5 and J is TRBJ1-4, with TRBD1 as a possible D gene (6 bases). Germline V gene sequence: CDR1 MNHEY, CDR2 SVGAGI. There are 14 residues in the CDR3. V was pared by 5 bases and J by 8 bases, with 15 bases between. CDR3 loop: CASSITRGSEKLFF. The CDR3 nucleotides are TGTGCCAGCAGTATCACCAGGGGTTCGGAAAAACTGTTTTTT.

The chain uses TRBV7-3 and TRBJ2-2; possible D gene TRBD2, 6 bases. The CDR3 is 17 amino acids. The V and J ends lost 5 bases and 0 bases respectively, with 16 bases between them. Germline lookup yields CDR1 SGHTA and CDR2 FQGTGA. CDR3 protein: CASSTIGLTPNTGELFF. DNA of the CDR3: TGTGCCAGCAGCACCATCGGACTAACACCGAACACCGGGGAGCTGTTTTTT.

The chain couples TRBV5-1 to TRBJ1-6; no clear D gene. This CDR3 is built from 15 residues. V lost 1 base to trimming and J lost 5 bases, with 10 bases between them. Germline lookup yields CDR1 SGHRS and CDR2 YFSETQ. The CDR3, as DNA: TGCGCCAGCAGCTTGACCTTGAGTGATAATTCACCCCTCCACTTT. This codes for CASSLTLSDNSPLHF. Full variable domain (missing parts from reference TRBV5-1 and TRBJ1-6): KAGVTQTPRYLIKTRGQQVTLSCSPISGHRSVSWYQQTPGQGLQFLFEYFSETQRNKGNFPGRFSGRQFSNSRSEMNVSTLELGDSALYLCASSLTLSDNSPLHFGNGTRLTVT.

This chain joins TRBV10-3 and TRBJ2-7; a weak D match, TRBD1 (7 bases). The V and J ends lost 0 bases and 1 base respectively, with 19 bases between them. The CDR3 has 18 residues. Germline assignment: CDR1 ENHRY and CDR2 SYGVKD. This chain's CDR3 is CAISESTFAGGLSYEQYF. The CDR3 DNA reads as TGTGCCATCAGTGAGTCGACGTTCGCAGGGGGACTGTCCTACGAGCAGTACTTC.

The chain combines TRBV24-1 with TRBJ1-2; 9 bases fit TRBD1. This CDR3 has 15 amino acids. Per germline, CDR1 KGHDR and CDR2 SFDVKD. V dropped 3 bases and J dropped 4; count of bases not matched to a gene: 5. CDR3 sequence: CATSDGGQGPYGYTF. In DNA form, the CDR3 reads TGTGCCACCAGTGATGGGGGACAGGGTCCCTATGGCTACACCTTC.

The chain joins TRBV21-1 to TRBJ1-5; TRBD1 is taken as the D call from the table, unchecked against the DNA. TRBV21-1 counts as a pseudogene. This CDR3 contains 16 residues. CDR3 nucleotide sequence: TGTGCCAGCAGCTGCCGGACAAACACTCGCAATCAGCCCCAGCATTTT. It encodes CASSCRTNTRNQPQHF.

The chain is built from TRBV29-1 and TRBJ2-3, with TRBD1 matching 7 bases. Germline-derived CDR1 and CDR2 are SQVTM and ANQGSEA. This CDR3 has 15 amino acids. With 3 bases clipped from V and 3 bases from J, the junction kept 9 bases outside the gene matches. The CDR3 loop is CSVDVDRVKTDTQYF. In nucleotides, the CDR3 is TGCAGCGTTGATGTCGACAGGGTGAAGACAGATACGCAGTATTTT.

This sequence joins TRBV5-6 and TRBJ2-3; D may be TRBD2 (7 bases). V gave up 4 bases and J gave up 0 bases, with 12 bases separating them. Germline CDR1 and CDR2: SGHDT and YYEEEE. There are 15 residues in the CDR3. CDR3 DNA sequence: TGTGCCAGCAGCACTCCGGGGGGCAGCACAGATACGCAGTATTTT. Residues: CASSTPGGSTDTQYF.

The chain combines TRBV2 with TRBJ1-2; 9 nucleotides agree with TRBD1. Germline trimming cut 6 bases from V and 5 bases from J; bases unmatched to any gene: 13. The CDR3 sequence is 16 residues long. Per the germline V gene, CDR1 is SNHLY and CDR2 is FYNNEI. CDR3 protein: CASSENRDRVSYGYTF. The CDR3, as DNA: TGTGCCAGCAGCGAAAACCGGGACAGGGTTAGTTATGGCTACACCTTC.

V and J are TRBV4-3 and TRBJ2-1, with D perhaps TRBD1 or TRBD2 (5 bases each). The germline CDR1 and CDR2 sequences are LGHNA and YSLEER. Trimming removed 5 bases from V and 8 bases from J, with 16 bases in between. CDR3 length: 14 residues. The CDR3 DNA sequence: TGCGCCAGCAGCAAGGGACGGCTTTGGGATGAGCAGTTCTTC. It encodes CASSKGRLWDEQFF.

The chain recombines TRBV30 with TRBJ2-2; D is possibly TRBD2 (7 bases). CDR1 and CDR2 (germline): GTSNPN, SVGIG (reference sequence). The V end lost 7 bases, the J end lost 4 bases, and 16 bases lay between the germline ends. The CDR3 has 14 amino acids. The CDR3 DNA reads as TGTGCCTCCACGAGGGGGGGCGGCACCGGGGAGCTGTTTTTT. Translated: CASTRGGGTGELFF. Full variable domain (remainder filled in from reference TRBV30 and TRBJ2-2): SQTIHQWPATLVQPVGSPLSLECTVEGTSNPNLYWYRQAAGRGLQLLFYSVGIGQISSEVPQNLSASRPQDRQFILSSKKLLLSDSGFYLCASTRGGGTGELFFGEGSRLTVL.

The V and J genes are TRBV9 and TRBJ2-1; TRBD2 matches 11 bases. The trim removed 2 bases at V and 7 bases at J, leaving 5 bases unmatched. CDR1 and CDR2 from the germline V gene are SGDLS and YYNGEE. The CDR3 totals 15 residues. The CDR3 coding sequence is TGTGCCAGCAGCGTTAGCGGGGGGGCCGGAAATGAGCAGTTCTTC. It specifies CASSVSGGAGNEQFF.